The T cell receptor beta chain under discussion was sequenced for a study of blood T cell repertoires in COVID-19. Study-wide background: From the United States, Italy and Spain came samples of acute and convalescent COVID-19.

Patients in Seattle were enrolled during active infection, then followed longitudinally. The V gene end was trimmed by 3 bases and the J gene end by 4 bases; junction bases not matched to a gene: 3. The length of the CDR3 is 14 residues. CDR1 and CDR2 from the germline V gene are SGHRS and YFSETQ. The repertoire was sequenced with immunoSEQ multiplex PCR; TCRdb's copy has only in-frame clones and lacks some. This table has hundreds of thousands of clones, roughly 86% appearing once. As for this clone: The same CDR3 is also encoded by other DNA sequences in this sample.

The source is a woman of 80 years or more with COVID-19, enrolled during active disease. The sequencing sample was made of peripheral blood. The chain has TRBV5-1 and TRBJ2-5, with 10 bases lining up with TRBD1. This CDR3 reads CASSSGQGGETQYF. The CDR3 DNA is TGCGCCAGCAGCTCCGGACAGGGGGGAGAGACCCAGTACTTC.